Listed below are T cell receptor beta chains from one sample, sequenced in a study of cytomegalovirus exposure and HLA in healthy donors. Measured with immunoSEQ multiplex PCR; TCRdb has only the in-frame clones, and not every one. The sample carries some 150,000 clones, less than 90% recorded once. Sequenced sample: PBMCs. The receptors come from a man aged 35 to 55 in good health and CMV-seronegative. The CDR3 runs from the conserved cysteine through the conserved F or W. The order of the fields is V gene, CDR3 length, D gene, J gene, clone size, CDR3 DNA, CDR3 protein. A D gene is named only where the DNA matches it firmly. A clone size is listed for some rows: how often the clone was seen (once, few, many), or a class if it is expanded.

V: TRBV5-1; length: 15; D: TRBD2; J: TRBJ2-5; size: few; DNA: TGCGCCAGCAGCAAGGGACTAGCGGTACAAGAGACCCAGTACTTC; CDR3: CASSKGLAVQETQYF
V: TRBV6-1; length: 13; D: NA; J: TRBJ2-7; size: NA; DNA: TGTGCCAGCACCAAGGGGACTCCCTACGAGCAGTACTTC; CDR3: CASTKGTPYEQYF
V: TRBV5-1; length: 12; D: NA; J: TRBJ2-7; size: NA; DNA: TGCGCCAGCAGCTTCGGTGGCTACGAGCAGTACTTC; CDR3: CASSFGGYEQYF
V: TRBV5-4; length: 15; D: TRBD1; J: TRBJ1-1; size: NA; DNA: TGTGCCAGCAGCTTCGGGACAGTACGCAACACTGAAGCTTTCTTT; CDR3: CASSFGTVRNTEAFF
V: TRBV4-3; length: 15; D: TRBD1; J: TRBJ2-4; size: NA; DNA: TGCGCCAGCAGCCAAGGGACAGGGAACAAAAACATTCAGTACTTC; CDR3: CASSQGTGNKNIQYF
V: TRBV4-3; length: 17; D: TRBD2; J: TRBJ2-7; size: NA; DNA: TGCGCCAGCAGCCCGGGACTAGCGGATCGTAAACATTACGAGCAGTACTTC; CDR3: CASSPGLADRKHYEQYF
V: TRBV27; length: 15; D: NA; J: TRBJ2-7; size: once; DNA: TGTGCCAGCAGTTTATACCCGGGTGTCTCCTACGAGCAGTACTTC; CDR3: CASSLYPGVSYEQYF
V: TRBV10-2; length: 15; D: NA; J: TRBJ2-7; size: NA; DNA: TGCGCCAGCAGTATGGTCGGGGGAGATGGGTACGAGCAGTACTTC; CDR3: CASSMVGGDGYEQYF
V: TRBV4-1; length: 13; D: TRBD1; J: TRBJ2-7; size: once; DNA: TGCGCCAGCTCTCCTAGACAGGGCTACGAGCAGTACTTC; CDR3: CASSPRQGYEQYF
V: TRBV4-3; length: 15; D: TRBD1; J: TRBJ1-2; size: few; DNA: TGCGCCAGCAGCCACTCCGGGACAGGGGGATATGGCTACACCTTC; CDR3: CASSHSGTGGYGYTF
V: TRBV30; length: 19; D: TRBD2; J: TRBJ2-1; size: NA; DNA: TGTGCCTGGAACGAGGATACCACCGGGGGCTGGCGGGAGGTGCATGAGCAGTTCTTC; CDR3: CAWNEDTTGGWREVHEQFF
V: TRBV27; length: 15; D: TRBD1; J: TRBJ2-7; size: NA; DNA: TGTGCCAGCAGTTTCTCCGGGACAGGGTACTACGAGCAGTACTTC; CDR3: CASSFSGTGYYEQYF
V: TRBV5-1; length: 13; D: TRBD1; J: TRBJ2-7; size: NA; DNA: TGCGCCAGCACGACAGGGGGCGGGTACGAGCAGTACTTC; CDR3: CASTTGGGYEQYF
V: TRBV11-3; length: 13; D: TRBD1; J: TRBJ2-1; size: NA; DNA: TGTGCCAGCAGACGGGACAGTTACAATGAGCAGTTCTTC; CDR3: CASRRDSYNEQFF
V: TRBV5-4; length: 16; D: NA; J: TRBJ2-7; size: NA; DNA: TGTGCCAGCAGCTTCATGGGGGGGCTCGGTACCTACGAGCAGTACTTC; CDR3: CASSFMGGLGTYEQYF
V: TRBV7-9; length: 14; D: NA; J: TRBJ1-1; size: NA; DNA: TGTGCCAGCAGCTTAGGGCAGGGGAACACTGAAGCTTTCTTT; CDR3: CASSLGQGNTEAFF
V: TRBV25-1; length: 13; D: NA; J: TRBJ2-7; size: NA; DNA: TGTGCCAGCAGTAACACAGGGAATGGTGAGCAGTACTTC; CDR3: CASSNTGNGEQYF
V: TRBV5-1; length: 15; D: NA; J: TRBJ2-5; size: NA; DNA: TGCGCCAGCAGCTCCCGAGGGGGGGCGGGGGAGACCCAGTACTTC; CDR3: CASSSRGGAGETQYF
V: TRBV7-3; length: 13; D: NA; J: TRBJ2-5; size: NA; DNA: TGTGCCAGCAGCTCCCGCGGGATGGAGACCCAGTACTTC; CDR3: CASSSRGMETQYF
V: TRBV7-9; length: 17; D: TRBD2; J: TRBJ2-3; size: NA; DNA: TGTGCCAGCAGCTTAGCGGGGCCTAGCGGGAGGGCTGATACGCAGTATTTT; CDR3: CASSLAGPSGRADTQYF
V: TRBV7-8; length: 16; D: TRBD2; J: TRBJ2-1; size: once; DNA: TGTGCCAGCAGCTACCTGCGGGGGGAGTCCTACAATGAGCAGTTCTTC; CDR3: CASSYLRGESYNEQFF
V: TRBV28; length: 15; D: TRBD1; J: TRBJ1-2; size: NA; DNA: TGTGCCACGTATAGGACAGGGGGACTTGGCTATGGCTACACCTTC; CDR3: CATYRTGGLGYGYTF
V: TRBV28; length: 14; D: TRBD2; J: TRBJ2-1; size: medium-sized; DNA: TGTGCCAGCACTCGAGGTGGGGGGGACAATGAGCAGTTCTTC; CDR3: CASTRGGGDNEQFF
V: TRBV7-2; length: 15; D: TRBD2; J: TRBJ2-7; size: NA; DNA: TGTGCCAGCAGCCAACTAGCGGGAGGTATCTACGAGCAGTACTTC; CDR3: CASSQLAGGIYEQYF
V: TRBV25-1; length: 15; D: TRBD1; J: TRBJ2-1; size: NA; DNA: TGTGCCAGCAGTGGCTCCGGGACAGGGAAAAATGAGCAGTTCTTC; CDR3: CASSGSGTGKNEQFF
V: TRBV2; length: 13; D: NA; J: TRBJ2-5; size: NA; DNA: TGTGCCAGCGGGAGCCCCCCAGGGGGGTACCAGTACTTC; CDR3: CASGSPPGGYQYF
V: TRBV11-1; length: 16; D: TRBD1; J: TRBJ2-2; size: NA; DNA: TGTGCCAGCAGGCCCACCGGGACAGGGAATTACGGGGAGCTGTTTTTT; CDR3: CASRPTGTGNYGELFF
V: TRBV5-6; length: 12; D: NA; J: TRBJ2-1; size: NA; DNA: TGTGCCAGCAGCGAACAGTACAATGAGCAGTTCTTC; CDR3: CASSEQYNEQFF
V: TRBV4-1; length: 16; D: TRBD1; J: TRBJ1-1; size: once; DNA: TGCGCCAGCAGCCAGACCCACGGGACAGGGGACACTGAAGCTTTCTTT; CDR3: CASSQTHGTGDTEAFF
V: TRBV4-3; length: 16; D: TRBD2; J: TRBJ2-1; size: NA; DNA: TGCGCCAGCAGCCCTTCTTCAAGCGGGAGGTTCAATGAGCAGTTCTTC; CDR3: CASSPSSSGRFNEQFF
V: TRBV7-9; length: 14; D: TRBD2; J: TRBJ2-1; size: once; DNA: TGTGCCAGCAGCCCCCTAGCGGACTACAATGAGCAGTTCTTC; CDR3: CASSPLADYNEQFF
V: TRBV18; length: 12; D: TRBD1; J: TRBJ2-1; size: NA; DNA: TGTGCCAGCTCACCAATCCGGGACAGTGAGTTCTTC; CDR3: CASSPIRDSEFF
V: TRBV6-5; length: 14; D: TRBD1; J: TRBJ1-1; size: NA; DNA: TGTGCCAGCAGTTACGGGGCAGGGGGCTTCGAAGCTTTCTTT; CDR3: CASSYGAGGFEAFF
V: TRBV5-1; length: 15; D: TRBD1; J: TRBJ1-5; size: NA; DNA: TGCGCCAGCAGCTTTCAGGGGGCGCCAGGGCAGCCCCAGCATTTT; CDR3: CASSFQGAPGQPQHF
V: TRBV5-6; length: 18; D: TRBD2; J: TRBJ2-3; size: NA; DNA: TGTGCCAGCAGCCATGGGCCTAGCGGGAGGGCCGAGACAGATACGCAGTATTTT; CDR3: CASSHGPSGRAETDTQYF
V: TRBV7-9; length: 12; D: NA; J: TRBJ1-2; size: NA; DNA: TGTGCCAGCAGCTTAGGTCCTTATGGCTACACCTTC; CDR3: CASSLGPYGYTF
V: TRBV2; length: 16; D: TRBD1; J: TRBJ1-4; size: NA; DNA: TGTGCCAGCAGTGTCTCCGGGACAGGGGTTTCTGAAAAACTGTTTTTT; CDR3: CASSVSGTGVSEKLFF
V: TRBV6-1; length: 15; D: TRBD1; J: TRBJ1-1; size: NA; DNA: TGTGCCAGCAGTGAAATTGCAGGGGGCGGCACTGAAGCTTTCTTT; CDR3: CASSEIAGGGTEAFF
V: TRBV30; length: 13; D: NA; J: TRBJ2-2; size: once; DNA: TGTGCCTGGAGTGTAGACGGGGCCGGGGAGCTGTTTTTT; CDR3: CAWSVDGAGELFF
V: TRBV29-1; length: 14; D: NA; J: TRBJ2-7; size: NA; DNA: TGCAGCGCCCGACGGCCGGGAGTAGGATACGAGCAGTACTTC; CDR3: CSARRPGVGYEQYF
V: TRBV7-6; length: 14; D: TRBD1; J: TRBJ1-1; size: NA; DNA: TGTGCCAGCAGCCCAGGACAGGTGAACACTGAAGCTTTCTTT; CDR3: CASSPGQVNTEAFF
V: TRBV7-2; length: 14; D: NA; J: TRBJ2-7; size: NA; DNA: TGTGCCAGCAGCTTAGACATTGCATTCTACGAGCAGTACTTC; CDR3: CASSLDIAFYEQYF
V: TRBV4-3; length: 14; D: NA; J: TRBJ2-5; size: NA; DNA: TGCGCCAGCAGCCCCAACACAGGGTCTGAGACCCAGTACTTC; CDR3: CASSPNTGSETQYF
V: TRBV6-5; length: 14; D: TRBD1; J: TRBJ1-1; size: NA; DNA: TGTGCCAGCGGTCCGACAGGGGTAAACACTGAAGCTTTCTTT; CDR3: CASGPTGVNTEAFF
V: TRBV7-8; length: 17; D: TRBD1; J: TRBJ1-5; size: NA; DNA: TGTGCCGGCAGCCCTAGTGGGACAGTTTATAGCAATCAGCCCCAGCATTTT; CDR3: CAGSPSGTVYSNQPQHF
V: TRBV6-5; length: 13; D: TRBD1; J: TRBJ1-2; size: NA; DNA: TGTGCCAGCAGACGGGACAGCAACTATGGCTACACCTTC; CDR3: CASRRDSNYGYTF
V: TRBV2; length: 14; D: TRBD2; J: TRBJ2-7; size: NA; DNA: TGTGCCAGCGGGCTAGCGGGAGGGGCCTACGAGCAGTACTTC; CDR3: CASGLAGGAYEQYF
V: TRBV7-2; length: 16; D: TRBD1; J: TRBJ2-2; size: NA; DNA: TGTGCCAGCAGCTTATTAGGACAGGGGAGTGGCGGGGAGCTGTTTTTT; CDR3: CASSLLGQGSGGELFF
V: TRBV7-2; length: 17; D: TRBD2; J: TRBJ2-5; size: NA; DNA: TGTGCCAGCAGCTCAGGGACTAGCGGGAGGGGGGAAGAGACCCAGTACTTC; CDR3: CASSSGTSGRGEETQYF
V: TRBV5-6; length: 14; D: NA; J: TRBJ2-3; size: NA; DNA: TGTGCCAGCAGCTTTAATGGAGGCACAGATACGCAGTATTTT; CDR3: CASSFNGGTDTQYF